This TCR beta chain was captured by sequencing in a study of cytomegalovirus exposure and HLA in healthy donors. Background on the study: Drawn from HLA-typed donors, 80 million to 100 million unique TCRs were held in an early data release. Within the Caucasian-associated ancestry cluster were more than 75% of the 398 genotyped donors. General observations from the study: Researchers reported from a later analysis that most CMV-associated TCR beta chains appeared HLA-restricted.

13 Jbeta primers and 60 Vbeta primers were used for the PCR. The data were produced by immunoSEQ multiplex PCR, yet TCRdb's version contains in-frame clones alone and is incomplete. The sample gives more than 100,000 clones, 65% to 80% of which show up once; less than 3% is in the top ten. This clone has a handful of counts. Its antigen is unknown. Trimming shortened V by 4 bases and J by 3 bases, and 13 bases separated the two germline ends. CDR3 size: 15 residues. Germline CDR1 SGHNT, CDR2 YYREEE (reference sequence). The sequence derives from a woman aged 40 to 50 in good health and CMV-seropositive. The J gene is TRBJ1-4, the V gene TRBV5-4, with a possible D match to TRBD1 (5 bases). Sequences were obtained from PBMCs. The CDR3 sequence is CASSPVGPPNEKLFF. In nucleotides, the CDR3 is TGTGCCAGCAGCCCAGTGGGGCCTCCTAATGAAAAACTGTTTTTT. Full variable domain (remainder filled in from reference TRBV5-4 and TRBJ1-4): ETGVTQSPTHLIKTRGQQVTLRCSSQSGHNTVSWYQQALGQGPQFIFQYYREEENGRGNFPPRFSGLQFPNYSSELNVNALELDDSALYLCASSPVGPPNEKLFFGSGTQLSVL.